This T cell receptor beta chain was captured in a study of post-analysis software for immune sequencing data. Study results and caveats: Controls showed lower frequencies than patients for five TRBV segments, and TRBV5-6, TRBV5-1 and TRBV20-1 were among these.

This CDR3 contains 15 residues. Unmatched junction bases numbered 7, after V lost 1 base and J lost 7 bases. Germline CDR1 is MGHDK and CDR2 is SYGVNS. Comments on this clonotype: Its antigen remains unidentified.

TCR beta cDNA libraries had unique molecular identifiers. TCRdb redid the calling of the PCR reads with MiXCR, one entry per CDR3 protein. The data contain roughly 620,000 distinct CDR3 sequences, around 40% of them seen just once; the ten biggest clones take up 1.7%. The chain links TRBV25-1 to TRBJ2-1; 7 bases align to TRBD1. This clonotype was sampled from a girl aged 10 to 17 with multiple sclerosis. Sequenced sample: blood. This chain's CDR3 is CASSEWGARGNEQFF. The CDR3 region has the DNA TGTGCCAGCAGTGAATGGGGAGCCAGGGGGAATGAGCAGTTCTTC.